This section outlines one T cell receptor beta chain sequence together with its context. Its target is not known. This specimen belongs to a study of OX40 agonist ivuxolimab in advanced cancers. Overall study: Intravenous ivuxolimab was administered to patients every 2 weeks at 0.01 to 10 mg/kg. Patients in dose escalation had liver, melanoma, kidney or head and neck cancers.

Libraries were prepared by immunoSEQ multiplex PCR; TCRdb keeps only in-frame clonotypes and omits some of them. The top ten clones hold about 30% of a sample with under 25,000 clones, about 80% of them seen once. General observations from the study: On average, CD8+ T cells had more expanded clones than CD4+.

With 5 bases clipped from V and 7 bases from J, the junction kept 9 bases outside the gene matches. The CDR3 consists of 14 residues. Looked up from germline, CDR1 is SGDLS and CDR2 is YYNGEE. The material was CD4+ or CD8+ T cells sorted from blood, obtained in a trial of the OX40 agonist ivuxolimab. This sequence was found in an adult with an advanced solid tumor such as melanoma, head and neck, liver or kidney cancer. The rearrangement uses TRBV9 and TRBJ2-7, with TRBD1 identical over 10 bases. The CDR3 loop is CASSRGTGAGEQYF. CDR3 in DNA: TGTGCCAGCAGTCGCGGGACAGGGGCGGGGGAGCAGTACTTC. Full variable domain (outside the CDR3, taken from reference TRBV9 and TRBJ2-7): DSGVTQTPKHLITATGQRVTLRCSPRSGDLSVYWYQQSLDQGLQFLIQYYNGEERAKGNILERFSAQQFPDLHSELNLSSLELGDSALYFCASSRGTGAGEQYFGPGTRLTVT.